This T cell receptor beta chain emerged from a study of vaccination effects on CD4 cells after COVID-19. In the ViraFEST assay, antigen-specific CD4+ clonotypes were identified by expansion after peptide-pool stimulation. After roughly ten days in culture, the CD4+ T cells were isolated. Vaccination of participants consisted of two doses of either the BNT162b2 or mRNA-1273 vaccine. Each vaccine recipient was nucleocapsid antibody negative and had no prior SARS-CoV-2 infection. The researchers cultured 1.5 million to 2.5 million PBMC per well with around 9.2 IU/ml IL-2 and 8 to 10 ug/ml peptides. Findings of the study overall: Recruitment yielded few convalescent patients, and the study had no early post-infection timepoints.

This clone was observed many times. Its target is not known. Trimming stripped 0 bases from V and 0 bases from J, with 7 bases between. CDR3 size: 15 residues. CDR1 is KGHDR and CDR2 is SFDVKD in the germline V gene. Libraries were prepared by immunoSEQ multiplex PCR; TCRdb keeps only in-frame clonotypes and omits some of them. The sample lists about 59,000 clones, approximately 78% occurring once. This rearrangement joins TRBV24-1 to TRBJ1-1; D uncertain. The sequence was obtained from a human donor who received a COVID-19 vaccine. The sample in question was CD4+ T cells from PBMCs cultured with HCoV-OC43 spike peptides, obtained after COVID-19 vaccination. Indicated subset: HCoV-OC43 spike overlapping peptide pool stimulation. This CDR3 reads CATSDLGRMNTEAFF. Written as DNA, the CDR3 is TGTGCCACCAGTGATTTGGGCCGGATGAACACTGAAGCTTTCTTT.